Below, 10 T cell receptor beta chains from the same sample are listed, as sequenced in a study of blood T cell repertoires in COVID-19. Libraries were prepared by immunoSEQ multiplex PCR; TCRdb keeps only in-frame clonotypes and omits some of them. The table lists more than 100,000 clones, more than 80% of them singletons. What was sequenced was peripheral blood. Every receptor here comes from a man aged 35-49 years with acute or convalescent COVID-19.

The CDR3 region is CASSPRFQGTGNQPQHF. The DNA for the CDR3 is TGTGCCAGCAGCCCTAGATTTCAGGGAACTGGTAATCAGCCCCAGCATTTT. The chain recombines TRBV5-5 with TRBJ1-5; TRBD1 is a possible D gene (5 bases). V was cut by 4 bases and J by 4 bases, with 21 bases left in between. CDR1 SGHKS and CDR2 YYEKEE come from the germline V gene (reference sequence). This CDR3 contains 17 residues. Full variable domain (missing parts from reference TRBV5-5 and TRBJ1-5): DAGVTQSPTHLIKTRGQQVTLRCSPISGHKSVSWYQQVLGQGPQFIFQYYEKEERGRGNFPDRFSARQFPNYSSELNVNALLLGDSALYLCASSPRFQGTGNQPQHFGDGTRLSIL.

The V gene is TRBV7-2, the J gene TRBJ1-1; D not resolved. Germline CDR1 and CDR2: SGHTA and FQGNSA. The CDR3 extends over 13 amino acids. The ends were cut back, 1 base at V and 8 bases at J, with 11 bases in the middle. CDR3 amino acids: CASSLERHREAFF. The CDR3 DNA is TGTGCCAGCAGCTTAGAACGCCACCGGGAAGCTTTCTTT.

The V gene is TRBV6-6, the J gene TRBJ1-5, with 9 bases that match TRBD1. Unmatched junction bases numbered 11, after V lost 5 bases and J lost 3 bases. The germline CDR1 and CDR2 sequences are MNHNY and SVGAGI (reference sequence). The CDR3 runs to 17 residues. The CDR3 region is CASSPRTGALPNQPQHF. The CDR3 DNA reads TGTGCCAGCAGTCCGCGGACAGGGGCCCTCCCCAATCAGCCCCAGCATTTT.

The chain recombines TRBV30 with TRBJ2-7; 8 positions agree with TRBD1. Germline CDR1 and CDR2: GTSNPN and SVGIG (reference sequence). The V and J ends lost 2 bases and 4 bases, in that order; junction bases with no gene match: 7. The CDR3 runs 14 residues. CDR3 DNA: TGTGCCTGGAGTCCCGGGACAGGAAAATACGAGCAGTACTTC. This codes for CAWSPGTGKYEQYF.

The CDR3 nucleotides are TGTGCCAGCGCAGGGGACAACGAGCAGTACTTC. Protein product: CASAGDNEQYF. The rearrangement uses TRBV2 and TRBJ2-7; perhaps TRBD1 as D (6 bases). V lost 8 bases and J lost 5, with 10 bases in between. Germline CDR1 and CDR2: SNHLY and FYNNEI. The CDR3 spans 11 residues.

V and J are TRBV9 and TRBJ2-3, with TRBD2 matching 13 bases. Trimming removed 4 bases from V and 5 bases from J; junction bases left unmatched: 7. Germline-derived CDR1 and CDR2 are SGDLS and YYNGEE. The CDR3 runs to 16 residues. This chain's CDR3 is CASSPPGLAGQDTQYF. In DNA, the CDR3 is TGTGCCAGCAGCCCGCCGGGACTAGCGGGGCAAGATACGCAGTATTTT.

This chain uses TRBV6-2 or TRBV6-3 with TRBJ2-1; weak D call: TRBD1 (6 bases). The CDR3 is 14 residues long. CDR1 and CDR2 (germline): MNHEY, SVGEGT. Trimming took 4 bases from V and 7 from J, leaving 14 bases between them. The chain's CDR3 is CASSLRRGGNEQFF. The DNA for the CDR3 is TGTGCCAGCAGTTTACGCAGGGGTGGTAATGAGCAGTTCTTC.

The chain combines TRBV5-1 with TRBJ2-7; no definite D call. V was trimmed by 2 bases and J by 5 bases, leaving 14 bases between them. Looked up from germline, CDR1 is SGHRS and CDR2 is YFSETQ. The CDR3 loop spans 14 amino acids. The CDR3 nucleotides are TGCGCCAGCAGCTTTCAGAAACGTGTGGACGAGCAGTACTTC. The encoded protein is CASSFQKRVDEQYF.

The chain links TRBV30 to TRBJ1-2; unclear D gene. Looked up from germline, CDR1 is GTSNPN and CDR2 is SVGIG (reference sequence). The CDR3 consists of 15 residues. The V and J ends lost 4 bases and 2 bases respectively, with 17 bases between them. CDR3 coding DNA: TGTGCCTGGACCCCGGGAGAGCGTGAGAACTATGGCTACACCTTC. The encoded protein is CAWTPGERENYGYTF. Based on the CDR3 plus reference TRBV30 and TRBJ1-2, the full variable domain is SQTIHQWPATLVQPVGSPLSLECTVEGTSNPNLYWYRQAAGRGLQLLFYSVGIGQISSEVPQNLSASRPQDRQFILSSKKLLLSDSGFYLCAWTPGERENYGYTFGSGTRLTVV.

This rearrangement joins TRBV7-2 to TRBJ1-6; D is perhaps TRBD1 (6 bases). CDR3 length: 17 amino acids. With 5 bases removed from V and 0 bases from J, the gap between germline ends came to 14 bases. CDR1 and CDR2 (germline): SGHTA, FQGNSA. CDR3: CASSPPGHSSYNSPLHF. The DNA for the CDR3 is TGTGCCAGCAGCCCTCCGGGACATAGCTCCTATAATTCACCCCTCCACTTT.